This T cell receptor (beta chain) originates from a study of CD8 T cells in Susac syndrome. An input of roughly 0.5 to 1 ug of RNA was subjected to reverse transcription using random hexamers. Using its own MiXCR run on the immunoSEQ multiplex PCR reads, TCRdb lists one record per CDR3 protein. Among approximately 190,000 distinct CDR3 sequences, nearly 97% were seen once, and the ten largest hold 0.098%. Germline V CDR1 and CDR2: SGHNT, YYREEE (reference sequence). This CDR3 has 17 residues. Trimming stripped 0 bases from V and 0 bases from J, with 15 bases between. This receptor was taken from a human donor with Susac syndrome. Sequenced material: CD4+ T cells from PBMCs. V usage is TRBV5-4 and J usage is TRBJ1-2; D is perhaps TRBD1 (5 bases). The CDR3, as DNA: TGTGCCAGCAGCTTGGGTGTCGGGGACGGAACTAACTATGGCTACACCTTC. This encodes CASSLGVGDGTNYGYTF.